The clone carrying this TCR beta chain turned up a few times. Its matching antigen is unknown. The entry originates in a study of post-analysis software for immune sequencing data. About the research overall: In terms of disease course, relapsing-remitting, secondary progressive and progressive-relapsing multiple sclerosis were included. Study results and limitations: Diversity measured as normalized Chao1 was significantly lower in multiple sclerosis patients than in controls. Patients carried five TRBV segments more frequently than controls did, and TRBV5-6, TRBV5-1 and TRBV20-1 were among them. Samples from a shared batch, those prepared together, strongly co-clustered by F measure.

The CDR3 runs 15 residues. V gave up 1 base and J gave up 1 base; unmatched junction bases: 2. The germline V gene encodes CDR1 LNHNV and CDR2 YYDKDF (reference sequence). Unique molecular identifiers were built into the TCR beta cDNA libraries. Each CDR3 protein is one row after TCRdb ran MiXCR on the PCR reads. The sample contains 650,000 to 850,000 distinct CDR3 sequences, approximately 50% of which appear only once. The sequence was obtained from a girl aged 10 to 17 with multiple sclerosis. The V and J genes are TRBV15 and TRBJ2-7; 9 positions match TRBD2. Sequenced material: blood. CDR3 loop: CATSRATSGSYEQYF. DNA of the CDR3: TGTGCCACCAGCAGAGCTACTAGCGGGTCCTACGAGCAGTACTTC. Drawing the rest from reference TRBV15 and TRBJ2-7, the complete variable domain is DAMVIQNPRYQVTQFGKPVTLSCSQTLNHNVMYWYQQKSSQAPKLLFHYYDKDFNNEADTPDNFQSRRPNTSFCFLDIRSPGLGDTAMYLCATSRATSGSYEQYFGPGTRLTVT.